This is a list of T cell receptor beta chains from one sample in a study of blood T cell repertoires in COVID-19. Libraries were prepared by immunoSEQ multiplex PCR; TCRdb keeps only in-frame clonotypes and omits some of them. The profile shows about 190,000 clones, around 85% of them singletons. Material for sequencing was peripheral blood. The source is a man between 70 and 80 years old with active or convalescent COVID-19. Both conserved end residues are trimmed from each CDR3.

v_gene: TRBV20-1; j_gene: TRBJ2-7; CDR3aa: SASGFLAGVGEQY
v_gene: TRBV9; j_gene: TRBJ1-1; CDR3aa: ASSVGDKNTEAF
v_gene: TRBV19; j_gene: TRBJ1-1; CDR3aa: ASSPTAGVGTEAF
v_gene: TRBV19; j_gene: TRBJ1-5; CDR3aa: ASSIPTSNQPQH
v_gene: TRBV28; j_gene: TRBJ1-2; CDR3aa: ASSSTPSGYYGYT
v_gene: TRBV18; j_gene: TRBJ2-7; CDR3aa: ASLPRLGDFSEQY
v_gene: TRBV4-3; j_gene: TRBJ2-2; CDR3aa: ASSQDSPTSSGRAPGELF
v_gene: TRBV6-2/TRBV6-3; j_gene: TRBJ2-7; CDR3aa: ASSSSRDSYEQY
v_gene: TRBV19; j_gene: TRBJ2-5; CDR3aa: ASSGTSGTETQY
v_gene: TRBV7-2; j_gene: TRBJ2-7; CDR3aa: ASSFQAGGSVEQY
v_gene: TRBV5-1; j_gene: TRBJ2-7; CDR3aa: ASSQTPGETSGRASYEQY
v_gene: TRBV9; j_gene: TRBJ2-3; CDR3aa: ASSPRPLGADTQY
v_gene: TRBV2; j_gene: TRBJ2-7; CDR3aa: ASTGNEQY
v_gene: TRBV29-1; j_gene: TRBJ2-5; CDR3aa: SVSFPSGSYETQY
v_gene: TRBV27; j_gene: TRBJ2-5; CDR3aa: ASRHTIRANRDRQETQY
v_gene: TRBV5-5; j_gene: TRBJ2-7; CDR3aa: ASSLATAGLAGVYEQY
v_gene: TRBV7-2; j_gene: TRBJ1-2; CDR3aa: ASSLTRGRYGYT
v_gene: TRBV30; j_gene: TRBJ1-2; CDR3aa: AWSAGQLLYGYT
v_gene: TRBV10-2; j_gene: TRBJ2-6; CDR3aa: ASKSSGANVLT
v_gene: TRBV5-1; j_gene: TRBJ1-4; CDR3aa: ASSLGGQSTNEKLF
v_gene: TRBV11-2; j_gene: TRBJ2-7; CDR3aa: ASSSPGQTNYEQY
v_gene: TRBV28; j_gene: TRBJ1-1; CDR3aa: ASSSADRRMTEAF
v_gene: TRBV28; j_gene: TRBJ1-6; CDR3aa: ATNFEASSYNSPLH
v_gene: TRBV6-6; j_gene: TRBJ1-2; CDR3aa: ASRSDSSLGYT
v_gene: TRBV12-5; j_gene: TRBJ2-1; CDR3aa: ASGLGGNEQF
v_gene: TRBV15; j_gene: TRBJ2-5; CDR3aa: ATSRGAGEQETQY
v_gene: TRBV6-6; j_gene: TRBJ2-5; CDR3aa: ASSLWGLPQETQY
v_gene: TRBV7-9; j_gene: TRBJ2-1; CDR3aa: ASSVGTSGNNEQF
v_gene: TRBV11-2; j_gene: TRBJ1-3; CDR3aa: ASSLEQGRWNTIY
v_gene: TRBV7-6; j_gene: TRBJ1-1; CDR3aa: ASSLGPMNTEAF
v_gene: TRBV7-2; j_gene: TRBJ2-1; CDR3aa: ASSLEVAGYYNEQF
v_gene: TRBV7-9; j_gene: TRBJ1-1; CDR3aa: ASSPLRNTEAF
v_gene: TRBV11-2; j_gene: TRBJ1-5; CDR3aa: ASSRGGLSNQPQH
v_gene: TRBV7-2; j_gene: TRBJ1-6; CDR3aa: ASSLPGHGFSPLH
v_gene: TRBV6-5; j_gene: TRBJ2-1; CDR3aa: ASSYSGQNNEQF
v_gene: TRBV19; j_gene: TRBJ2-5; CDR3aa: ASSIRGALVETQY
v_gene: TRBV7-6; j_gene: TRBJ1-1; CDR3aa: ASSAYTEAF
v_gene: TRBV19; j_gene: TRBJ2-7; CDR3aa: ASSRQTGYEQY
v_gene: TRBV5-5; j_gene: TRBJ1-5; CDR3aa: ASSPGQERGQPQH
v_gene: TRBV27; j_gene: TRBJ2-1; CDR3aa: ASSLWTGSNEQF
v_gene: TRBV15; j_gene: TRBJ2-1; CDR3aa: ATSRPAGGPYNEQF
v_gene: TRBV7-9; j_gene: TRBJ1-5; CDR3aa: ASSNDRVGNQPQH
v_gene: TRBV28; j_gene: TRBJ1-1; CDR3aa: ASSFRLTVGTEAF
v_gene: TRBV2; j_gene: TRBJ2-7; CDR3aa: ASTLPSAGRNSYEQY
v_gene: TRBV27; j_gene: TRBJ2-5; CDR3aa: ASSLGSGGEETQY
v_gene: TRBV19; j_gene: TRBJ1-4; CDR3aa: ASRDRGLTANEKLF
v_gene: TRBV2; j_gene: TRBJ1-4; CDR3aa: ASSVDRGVEKLF
v_gene: TRBV4-1; j_gene: TRBJ1-1; CDR3aa: ASSQESAGVFTEAF
v_gene: TRBV5-8; j_gene: TRBJ2-7; CDR3aa: ASSLVLSDYEQY
v_gene: TRBV7-9; j_gene: TRBJ1-1; CDR3aa: ASSVSGGTEAF
v_gene: TRBV28; j_gene: TRBJ1-1; CDR3aa: ASSLSGSRNTEAF
v_gene: TRBV19; j_gene: TRBJ1-2; CDR3aa: ASRIDRGLGYT
v_gene: TRBV7-2; j_gene: TRBJ2-7; CDR3aa: ASSPPDSAYEQY
v_gene: TRBV24-1; j_gene: TRBJ1-4; CDR3aa: ATSDSRTVTNEKLF
v_gene: TRBV7-2; j_gene: TRBJ2-1; CDR3aa: ASGGLRRNEQF